The 17 T cell receptor beta chains given below trace back to one sample, sequenced in a study of cytomegalovirus exposure and HLA in healthy donors (TCRdb year 2017). Library construction relied on the immunoSEQ multiplex PCR assay. For the multiplex PCR, a mixture combining 60 forward primers for TCR Vbeta segments and 13 reverse primers for TCR Jbeta segments was used. The source is immuneACCESS, and TCRdb retained only in-frame sequences with V and J called. Part of the clones is not carried over; for the studies checked, unresolved V genes explain less than half of this, and the remainder is unexplained. This sample holds approximately 100,000 clones; approximately 70% were observed only once. The leading ten clones occupy around 4% of the sample. The sequenced material came from PBMCs. Every receptor here comes from a young man in good health and CMV-seropositive.

The J gene is TRBJ1-5, the V gene TRBV4-2; D unclear. Trimming shortened V by 0 bases and J by 0 bases, and 6 bases separated the two germline ends. The CDR3 runs to 15 residues. Germline loops: CDR1 LGHNA, CDR2 YNFKEQ. DNA for the CDR3: TGTGCCAGCAGCCAAGATGGAGGTAGCAATCAGCCCCAGCATTTT. Translated, it gives CASSQDGGSNQPQHF.

The chain uses TRBV19 and TRBJ1-2; D remains ambiguous. V was shortened by 5 bases and J by 5 bases, with 9 bases between the two germline ends. The CDR3 has 12 amino acids. Per the germline V gene, CDR1 is LNHDA and CDR2 is SQIVND (reference sequence). As DNA, the CDR3 is TGTGCCAGTAGTTCCCCAGGTTATGGCTACACCTTC. Translated, it gives CASSSPGYGYTF.

CDR3 loop: CASSEADRGLYEQYF. CDR3 bases: TGTGCCAGCAGTGAAGCGGACAGGGGGCTCTACGAGCAGTACTTC. The rearrangement links TRBV6-1 to TRBJ2-5; TRBD1 agrees at 11 bases. The J call may not be correct, given that the DNA end is closer to TRBJ2-7. Germline values: CDR1 MNHNS, CDR2 SASEGT. The CDR3 extends over 15 amino acids.

The CDR3 protein is CASSVRDNYGYTF. DNA for the CDR3: TGTGCCAGCAGTGTGCGGGACAACTATGGCTACACCTTC. The chain links TRBV6-5 to TRBJ1-2; tentatively, D is TRBD1 (5 bases). Germline loops: CDR1 MNHEY, CDR2 SVGAGI. This CDR3 is built from 13 residues. V was pared by 5 bases and J by 2 bases, with 9 bases between.

J is TRBJ2-7 and V is TRBV7-2, with D perhaps TRBD2 (5 bases). The CDR3 runs to 14 residues. Looked up from germline, CDR1 is SGHTA and CDR2 is FQGNSA. V lost 3 bases and J lost 4, with 13 bases in between. The CDR3 DNA follows: TGTGCCAGCAGCTTGTGGGGAACGGGGTACGAGCAGTACTTC. Amino acid sequence: CASSLWGTGYEQYF.

This clone has only one observation. V usage is TRBV7-9 and J usage is TRBJ1-1; D unresolved. CDR1 is SEHNR and CDR2 is FQNEAQ in the germline V gene (reference sequence). The CDR3 loop spans 16 amino acids. V lost 6 bases and J lost 1, with 18 bases in between. CDR3 residues: CASRGGTFIPNTEAFF. The CDR3 nucleotides read TGTGCCAGCAGAGGCGGAACTTTCATACCGAACACTGAAGCTTTCTTT.

The chain uses TRBV6-6 and TRBJ1-2, with D uncertain. CDR3 length: 14 residues. Trimming removed 10 bases at V and 0 bases at J, with 15 bases between. Germline CDR1 is MNHNY and CDR2 is SVGAGI (reference sequence). CDR3 coding DNA: TGTGCCATCAATCTGGCAGATACTAACTATGGCTACACCTTC. This codes for CAINLADTNYGYTF.

The count of this clone is one. V is TRBV5-1 and J is TRBJ2-1; D gene uncertain. From germline, CDR1 is SGHRS and CDR2 YFSETQ. The V and J ends lost 3 bases and 2 bases respectively, with 18 bases between them. This CDR3 has 17 residues. The CDR3 DNA sequence: TGCGCCAGCAGCTCCCTGACGGTCAGTCTAGCCTACAATGAGCAGTTCTTC. Translation: CASSSLTVSLAYNEQFF.

A few counts support this clone. V gene TRBV6-5 combines with J gene TRBJ2-7, with a weak D call TRBD1 (8 bases). CDR3 length: 13 residues. The germline V and J ends were trimmed by 8 bases and 2 bases, with 13 bases remaining between them. Per germline, CDR1 MNHEY and CDR2 SVGAGI. Here the CDR3 reads CASGRDRTYEQYF. CDR3 DNA sequence: TGTGCCAGCGGGAGGGACAGGACCTACGAGCAGTACTTC.

This clone was picked up one time. This chain joins TRBV19 and TRBJ1-2, with D perhaps matching TRBD1 (5 bases). Trimming cost V 10 bases and J 2 bases, with 17 bases left between them. This CDR3 region has 14 residues. The germline CDR1 and CDR2 sequences are LNHDA and SQIVND (reference sequence). This CDR3 reads CATWGRIENYGYTF. As DNA, the CDR3 is TGTGCCACCTGGGGGAGGATTGAGAACTATGGCTACACCTTC.

The chain couples TRBV18 to TRBJ1-3; D may be TRBD1 (6 bases). This CDR3 is built from 15 residues. Trimming took 5 bases from V and 0 from J, leaving 11 bases between them. Per germline, CDR1 KGHSH and CDR2 LQKENI. The CDR3 DNA reads as TGTGCCAGCTCAATGGACAGAGGCTCTGGAAACACCATATATTTT. Protein product: CASSMDRGSGNTIYF.

V gene TRBV6-6 combines with J gene TRBJ2-2; 7 bases line up with TRBD1. The germline V gene encodes CDR1 MNHNY and CDR2 SVGAGI (reference sequence). V lost 7 bases, J lost 0 bases, and 5 bases stayed unmatched. The CDR3 is 15 residues long. The CDR3 DNA reads TGTGCCAGCAACGCCGGGACAGCGAACACCGGGGAGCTGTTTTTT. Encoded protein: CASNAGTANTGELFF.

The V call is TRBV29-1, the J call TRBJ1-1, with D perhaps matching TRBD1 (5 bases). The germline CDR1 and CDR2 sequences are SQVTM and ANQGSEA. The CDR3 loop spans 12 amino acids. V dropped 5 bases and J dropped 1 base, with 8 bases sitting between them. The CDR3: CSVQQENTEAFF. In DNA, the CDR3 is TGCAGCGTTCAACAGGAGAACACTGAAGCTTTCTTT.

J is TRBJ1-1 and V is TRBV6-5, with D unclear. Germline V gene sequence: CDR1 MNHEY, CDR2 SVGAGI. The ends were cut back, 5 bases at V and 4 bases at J, with 11 bases in the middle. The CDR3 runs 13 residues. The CDR3 nucleotides read TGTGCCAGCAGTGAAGCGACGACCACTGAAGCTTTCTTT. It is translated as CASSEATTTEAFF.

The rearrangement uses TRBV5-1 and TRBJ2-5; 12 positions match TRBD2. The CDR3 runs 18 residues. The V gene's germline CDR1 is SGHRS and CDR2 YFSETQ. V lost 1 base to trimming and J lost 5 bases; unmatched junction nucleotides: 12. This chain's CDR3 is CASSLYRASGGAGETQYF. The CDR3, as DNA: TGCGCCAGCAGCTTGTACCGGGCTAGCGGGGGGGCCGGTGAGACCCAGTACTTC. Full variable domain (remainder filled in from reference TRBV5-1 and TRBJ2-5): KAGVTQTPRYLIKTRGQQVTLSCSPISGHRSVSWYQQTPGQGLQFLFEYFSETQRNKGNFPGRFSGRQFSNSRSEMNVSTLELGDSALYLCASSLYRASGGAGETQYFGPGTRLLVL.

The V gene is TRBV11-1, the J gene TRBJ1-2; D is undetermined. There are 15 residues in the CDR3. The ends were cut back, 6 bases at V and 8 bases at J, with 22 bases in the middle. Germline CDR1 and CDR2: SGHAT and FQDESV (reference sequence). The CDR3 spells CASSYLAGHRFGYTF. The DNA of the CDR3 is TGTGCCAGCAGTTACTTGGCAGGCCATCGCTTCGGCTACACCTTC.

CDR3 nucleotide sequence: TGTGCCAGCGGAGACGGGGGGGCCGGGGAGACCCAGTACTTC. This sequence encodes CASGDGGAGETQYF. The chain combines TRBV5-4 with TRBJ2-5; 8 bases are a match to TRBD2. The V and J ends lost 7 bases and 5 bases, in that order; junction bases with no gene match: 10. The CDR3 runs to 14 residues. Per the germline V gene, CDR1 is SGHNT and CDR2 is YYREEE (reference sequence).